In its sample, the clone carrying this T cell receptor beta chain was seen a few times. Its antigen is as yet unknown. This sample is part of a study of post-analysis software for immune sequencing data. Study background: Several disease courses (relapsing-remitting, secondary progressive and progressive-relapsing) of multiple sclerosis were included.

Study observations and caveats: When compared against controls, multiple sclerosis patients showed significantly lower normalized Chao1 diversity. Four to six TRBV segments were more frequent in patients than controls; TRBV5-6, TRBV5-1 and TRBV20-1 belonged to this group.

This CDR3 spans 15 amino acids. Germline V gene lookup returns CDR1 DFQATT and CDR2 SNEGSKA (reference sequence). J was trimmed by 8 bases and V by 0 bases; bases with no gene match: 10. Built from TCR beta cDNA, the libraries had unique molecular identifiers in them. Researchers reported 400,000 to 600,000 cDNA molecules coming from roughly 1 to 10 million T cells. TCRdb reprocessed the PCR reads via MiXCR and lists one record per CDR3 protein. The sample has roughly 800,000 distinct CDR3 sequences; just under 30% are singletons. What was sequenced was blood. The sequence was obtained from a girl aged 10 to 17 with multiple sclerosis. This sequence joins TRBV20-1 and TRBJ1-2; 9 bases fit TRBD1. The CDR3 region is CSARDLFDRGGGYTF. The DNA for the CDR3 is TGCAGTGCTAGAGACCTCTTCGACAGGGGGGGAGGCTACACCTTC.